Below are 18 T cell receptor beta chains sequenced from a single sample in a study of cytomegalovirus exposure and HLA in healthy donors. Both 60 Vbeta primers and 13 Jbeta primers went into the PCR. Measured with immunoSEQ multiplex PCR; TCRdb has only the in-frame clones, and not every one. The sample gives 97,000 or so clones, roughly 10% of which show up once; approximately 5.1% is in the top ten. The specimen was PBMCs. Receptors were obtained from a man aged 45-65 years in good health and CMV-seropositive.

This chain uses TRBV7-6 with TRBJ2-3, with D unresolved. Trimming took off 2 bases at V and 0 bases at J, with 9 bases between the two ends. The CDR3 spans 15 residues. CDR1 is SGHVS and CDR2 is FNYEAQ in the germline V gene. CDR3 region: CASSLSAASTDTQYF. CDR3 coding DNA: TGTGCCAGCAGCTTATCGGCGGCTAGCACAGATACGCAGTATTTT. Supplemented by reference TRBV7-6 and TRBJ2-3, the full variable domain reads GAGVSQSPRYKVTKRGQDVALRCDPISGHVSLYWYRQALGQGPEFLTYFNYEAQQDKSGLPNDRFSAERPEGSISTLTIQRTEQRDSAMYRCASSLSAASTDTQYFGPGTRLTVL.

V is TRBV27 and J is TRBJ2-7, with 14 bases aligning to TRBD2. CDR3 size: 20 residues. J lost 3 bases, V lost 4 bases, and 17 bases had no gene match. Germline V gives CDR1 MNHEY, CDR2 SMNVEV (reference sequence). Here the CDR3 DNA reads TGTGCCAGCAGTTCTCTACCTCCGGGACTAGCGGGAGTTGGCCTCTACGAGCAGTACTTC. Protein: CASSSLPPGLAGVGLYEQYF.

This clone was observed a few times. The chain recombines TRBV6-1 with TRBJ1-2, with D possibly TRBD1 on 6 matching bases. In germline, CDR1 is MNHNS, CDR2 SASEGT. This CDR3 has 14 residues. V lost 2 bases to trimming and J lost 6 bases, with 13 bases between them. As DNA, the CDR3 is TGTGCCAGCAGTGAATACAGGGCCGAGGATGGCTACACCTTC. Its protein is CASSEYRAEDGYTF.

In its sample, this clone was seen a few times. For the CDR3, the DNA is TGTGCCAGCAGACATGCTACAGGGCTGGACACTGAAGCTTTCTTT. It yields the protein CASRHATGLDTEAFF. The chain combines TRBV7-9 with TRBJ1-1; D may be TRBD1 (6 bases). V was pared by 6 bases and J by 3 bases, with 17 bases between. In germline, CDR1 is SEHNR, CDR2 FQNEAQ (reference sequence). This CDR3 comprises 15 residues.

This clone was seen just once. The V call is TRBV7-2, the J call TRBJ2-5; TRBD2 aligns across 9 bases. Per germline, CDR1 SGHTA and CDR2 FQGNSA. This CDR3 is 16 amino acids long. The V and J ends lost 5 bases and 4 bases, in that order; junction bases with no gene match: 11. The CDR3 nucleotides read TGTGCCAGCAGCCCCAACCGGGTAGCGGGAGTAGAGACCCAGTACTTC. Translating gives CASSPNRVAGVETQYF.

CDR3 nucleotide sequence: TGTGCCAGCAGTTCCGATCAGCGGCAGGGGGATGAGACCCAGTACTTC. Encoded protein: CASSSDQRQGDETQYF. This rearrangement joins TRBV28 to TRBJ2-5, with 7 bases lining up with TRBD1. This CDR3 has 16 amino acids. J lost 5 bases, V lost 4 bases, and 13 bases had no gene match. The germline V gene has CDR1 MDHEN and CDR2 SYDVKM.

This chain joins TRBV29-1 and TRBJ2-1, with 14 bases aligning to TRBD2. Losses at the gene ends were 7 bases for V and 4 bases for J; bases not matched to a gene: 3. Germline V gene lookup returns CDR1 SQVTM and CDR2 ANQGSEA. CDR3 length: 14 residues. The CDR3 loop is CSGGLAGGYNEQFF. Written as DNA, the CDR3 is TGCAGCGGCGGACTAGCGGGGGGATACAATGAGCAGTTCTTC.

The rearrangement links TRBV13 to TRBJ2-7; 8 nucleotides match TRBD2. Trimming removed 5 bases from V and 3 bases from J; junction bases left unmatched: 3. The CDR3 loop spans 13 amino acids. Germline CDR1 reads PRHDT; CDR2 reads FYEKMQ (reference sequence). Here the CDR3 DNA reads TGTGCCAGCAGCGCCGGGACTAGCTACGAGCAGTACTTC. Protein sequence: CASSAGTSYEQYF.

CDR3 sequence (DNA): TGTGCCAGCAGCCAACAGGGCACGACCGGGGAGCTGTTTTTT. As protein: CASSQQGTTGELFF. The chain combines TRBV7-3 with TRBJ2-2, with D tentatively TRBD1 (6 bases). Per the germline V gene, CDR1 is SGHTA and CDR2 is FQGTGA. V shed 5 bases and J shed 5 bases, with 12 bases lying between them. The CDR3 contains 14 residues.

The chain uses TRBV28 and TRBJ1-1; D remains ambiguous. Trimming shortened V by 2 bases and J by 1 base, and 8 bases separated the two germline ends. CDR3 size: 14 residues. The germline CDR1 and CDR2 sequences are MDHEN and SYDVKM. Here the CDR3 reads CASSLASKNTEAFF. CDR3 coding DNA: TGTGCCAGCAGTTTAGCCAGTAAGAACACTGAAGCTTTCTTT.

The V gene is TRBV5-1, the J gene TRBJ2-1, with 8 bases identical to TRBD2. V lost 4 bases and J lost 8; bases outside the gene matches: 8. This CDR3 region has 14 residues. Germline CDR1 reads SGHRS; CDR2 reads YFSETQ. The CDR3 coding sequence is TGCGCCAGCAGCGTCCTGGCAGCGGGAGATGAGCAGTTCTTC. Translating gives CASSVLAAGDEQFF.

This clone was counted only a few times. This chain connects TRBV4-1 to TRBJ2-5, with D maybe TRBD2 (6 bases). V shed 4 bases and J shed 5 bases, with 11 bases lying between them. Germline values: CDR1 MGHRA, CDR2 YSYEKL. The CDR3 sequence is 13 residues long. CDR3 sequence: CASSRASEETQYF. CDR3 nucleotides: TGCGCCAGCAGCCGCGCTAGCGAGGAGACCCAGTACTTC.

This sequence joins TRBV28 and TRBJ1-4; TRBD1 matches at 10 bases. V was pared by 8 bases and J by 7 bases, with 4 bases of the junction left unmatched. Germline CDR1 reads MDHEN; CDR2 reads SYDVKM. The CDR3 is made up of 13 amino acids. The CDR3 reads CASQRDRGEKLFF. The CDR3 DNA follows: TGTGCCAGCCAACGGGACAGGGGTGAAAAACTGTTTTTT. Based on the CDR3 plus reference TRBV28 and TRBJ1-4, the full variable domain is DVKVTQSSRYLVKRTGEKVFLECVQDMDHENMFWYRQDPGLGLRLIYFSYDVKMKEKGDIPEGYSVSREKKERFSLILESASTNQTSMYLCASQRDRGEKLFFGSGTQLSVL.

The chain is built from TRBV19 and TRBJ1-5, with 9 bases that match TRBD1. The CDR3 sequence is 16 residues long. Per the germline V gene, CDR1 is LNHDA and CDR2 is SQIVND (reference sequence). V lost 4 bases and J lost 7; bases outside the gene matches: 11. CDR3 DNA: TGTGCCAGTAGTACCCCCGGGACAGGGAGCCACCAGCCCCAGCATTTT. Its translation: CASSTPGTGSHQPQHF.

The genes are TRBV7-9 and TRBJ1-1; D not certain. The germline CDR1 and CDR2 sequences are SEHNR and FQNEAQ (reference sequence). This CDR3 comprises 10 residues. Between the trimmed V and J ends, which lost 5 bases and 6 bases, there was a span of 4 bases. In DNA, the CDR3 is TGTGCCAGCAGCCGGGCTGAAGCTTTCTTT. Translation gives CASSRAEAFF.

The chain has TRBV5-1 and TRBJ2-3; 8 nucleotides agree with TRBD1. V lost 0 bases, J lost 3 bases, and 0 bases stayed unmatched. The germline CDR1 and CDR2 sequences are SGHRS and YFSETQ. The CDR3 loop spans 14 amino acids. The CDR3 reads CASSLGTGTDTQYF. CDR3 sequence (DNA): TGCGCCAGCAGCTTGGGGACAGGGACAGATACGCAGTATTTT.

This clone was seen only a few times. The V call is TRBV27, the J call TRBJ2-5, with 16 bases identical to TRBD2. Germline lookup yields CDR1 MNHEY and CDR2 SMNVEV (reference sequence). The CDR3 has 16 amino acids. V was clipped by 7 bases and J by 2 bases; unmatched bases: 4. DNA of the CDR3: TGTGCCAGCATGAGGGGACTAGCGGGAGGGCAAGAGACCCAGTACTTC. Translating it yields CASMRGLAGGQETQYF.

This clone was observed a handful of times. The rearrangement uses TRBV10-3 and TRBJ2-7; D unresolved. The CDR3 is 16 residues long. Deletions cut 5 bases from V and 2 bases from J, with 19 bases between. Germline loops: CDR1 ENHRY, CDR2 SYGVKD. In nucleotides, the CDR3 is TGTGCCATCAGTTCTGCGGCTACAATTATCACCTACGAGCAGTACTTC. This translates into CAISSAATIITYEQYF.